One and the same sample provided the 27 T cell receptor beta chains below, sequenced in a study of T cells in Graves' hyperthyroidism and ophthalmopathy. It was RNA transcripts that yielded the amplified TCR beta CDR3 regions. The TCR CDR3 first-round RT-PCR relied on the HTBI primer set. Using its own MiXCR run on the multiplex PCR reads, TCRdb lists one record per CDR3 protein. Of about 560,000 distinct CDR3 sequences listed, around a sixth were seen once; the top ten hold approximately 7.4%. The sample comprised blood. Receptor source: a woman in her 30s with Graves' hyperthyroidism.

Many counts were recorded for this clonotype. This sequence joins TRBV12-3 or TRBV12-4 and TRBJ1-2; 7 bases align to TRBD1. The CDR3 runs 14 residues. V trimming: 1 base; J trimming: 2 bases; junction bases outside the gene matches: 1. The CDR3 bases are TGTGCCAGCAGTTTAGAGACAGGGAACTATGGCTACACCTTC. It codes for CASSLETGNYGYTF.

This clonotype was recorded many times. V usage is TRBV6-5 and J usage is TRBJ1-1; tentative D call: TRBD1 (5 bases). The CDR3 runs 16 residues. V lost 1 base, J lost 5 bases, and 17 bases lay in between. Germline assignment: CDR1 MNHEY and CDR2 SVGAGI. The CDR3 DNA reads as TGTGCCAGCAGTTACTGGGCAGGGAAGGAGAGGACTGAAGCTTTCTTT. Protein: CASSYWAGKERTEAFF.

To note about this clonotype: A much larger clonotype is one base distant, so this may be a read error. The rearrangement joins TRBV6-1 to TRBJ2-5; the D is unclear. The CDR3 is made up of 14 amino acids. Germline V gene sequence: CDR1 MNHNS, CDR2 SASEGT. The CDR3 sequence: CASGESASPGTQYF. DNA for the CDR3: TGTGCCAGCGGTGAATCGGCTAGTCCTGGGACCCAGTACTTC.

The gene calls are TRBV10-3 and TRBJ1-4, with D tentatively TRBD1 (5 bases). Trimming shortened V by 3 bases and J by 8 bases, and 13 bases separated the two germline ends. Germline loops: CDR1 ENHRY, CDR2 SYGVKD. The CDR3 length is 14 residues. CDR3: CAISEGRAREKLFF. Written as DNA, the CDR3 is TGTGCCATCAGTGAAGGCAGGGCACGAGAAAAACTGTTTTTT.

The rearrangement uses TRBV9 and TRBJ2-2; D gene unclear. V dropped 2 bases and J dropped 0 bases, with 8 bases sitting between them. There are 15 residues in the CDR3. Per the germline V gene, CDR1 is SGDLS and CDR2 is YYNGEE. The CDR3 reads CASSVTGTNTGELFF. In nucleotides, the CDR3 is TGTGCCAGCAGCGTTACTGGAACGAACACCGGGGAGCTGTTTTTT.

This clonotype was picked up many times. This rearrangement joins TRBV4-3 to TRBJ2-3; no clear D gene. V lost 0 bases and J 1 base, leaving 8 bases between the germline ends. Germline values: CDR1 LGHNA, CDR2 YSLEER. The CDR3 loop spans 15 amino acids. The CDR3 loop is CASSQESPGTDTQYF. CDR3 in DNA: TGCGCCAGCAGCCAAGAGTCACCAGGCACAGATACGCAGTATTTT.

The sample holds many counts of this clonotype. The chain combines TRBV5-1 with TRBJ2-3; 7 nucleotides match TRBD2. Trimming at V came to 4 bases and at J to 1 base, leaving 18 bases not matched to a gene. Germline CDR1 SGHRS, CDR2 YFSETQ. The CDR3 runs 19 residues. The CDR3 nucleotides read TGCGCCAGCAGCAGCTCCCGGGACTACTCGCGGCCGGGCACAGATACGCAGTATTTT. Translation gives CASSSSRDYSRPGTDTQYF.

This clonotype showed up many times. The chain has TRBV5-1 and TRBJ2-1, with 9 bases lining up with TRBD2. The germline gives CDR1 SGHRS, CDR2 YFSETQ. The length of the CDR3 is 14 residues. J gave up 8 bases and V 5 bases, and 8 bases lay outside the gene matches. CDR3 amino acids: CASRLSGSRDEQFF. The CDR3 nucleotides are TGCGCCAGCAGACTTAGCGGGAGTAGAGATGAGCAGTTCTTC.

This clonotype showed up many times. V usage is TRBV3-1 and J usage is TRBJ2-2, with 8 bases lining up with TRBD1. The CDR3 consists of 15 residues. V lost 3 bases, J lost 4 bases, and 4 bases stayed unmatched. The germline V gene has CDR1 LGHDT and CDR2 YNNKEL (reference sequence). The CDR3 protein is CASSQGDRTTGELFF. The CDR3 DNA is TGTGCCAGCAGCCAGGGGGACAGGACCACCGGGGAGCTGTTTTTT.

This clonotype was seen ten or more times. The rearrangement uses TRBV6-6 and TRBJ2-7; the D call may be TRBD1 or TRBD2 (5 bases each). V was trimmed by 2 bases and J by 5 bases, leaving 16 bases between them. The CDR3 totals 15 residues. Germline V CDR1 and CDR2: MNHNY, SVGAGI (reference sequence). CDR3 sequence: CASSYGAEGIDEQYF. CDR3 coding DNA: TGTGCCAGCAGTTACGGGGCAGAGGGCATTGACGAGCAGTACTTC.

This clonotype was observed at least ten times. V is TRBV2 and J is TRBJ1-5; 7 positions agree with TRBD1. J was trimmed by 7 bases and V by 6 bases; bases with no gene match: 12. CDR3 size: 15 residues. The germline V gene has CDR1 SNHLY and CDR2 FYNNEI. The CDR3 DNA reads TGTGCCAGCAGGGATGGGGCAGGGGACAGCCAGCCCCAGCATTTT. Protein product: CASRDGAGDSQPQHF.

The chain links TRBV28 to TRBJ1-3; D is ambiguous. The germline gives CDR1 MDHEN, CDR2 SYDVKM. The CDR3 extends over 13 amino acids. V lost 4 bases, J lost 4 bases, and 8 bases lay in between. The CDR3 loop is CASSSPGGNTIYF. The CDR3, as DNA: TGTGCCAGCAGTTCCCCGGGAGGAAACACCATATATTTT.

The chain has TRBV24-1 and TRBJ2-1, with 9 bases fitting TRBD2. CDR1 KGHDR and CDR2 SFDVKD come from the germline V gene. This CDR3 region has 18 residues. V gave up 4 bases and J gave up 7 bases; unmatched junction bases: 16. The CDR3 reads CATSERPSAGGPKNEQFF. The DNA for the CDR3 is TGTGCCACCAGTGAACGTCCTTCGGCGGGAGGGCCGAAAAATGAGCAGTTCTTC.

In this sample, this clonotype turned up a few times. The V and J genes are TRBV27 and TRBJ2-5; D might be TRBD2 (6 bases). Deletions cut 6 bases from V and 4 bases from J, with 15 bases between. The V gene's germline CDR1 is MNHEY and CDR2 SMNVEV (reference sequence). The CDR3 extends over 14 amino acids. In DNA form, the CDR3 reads TGTGCCAGCAGCGGATACGGGGGAGGAGAGACCCAGTACTTC. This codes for CASSGYGGGETQYF.

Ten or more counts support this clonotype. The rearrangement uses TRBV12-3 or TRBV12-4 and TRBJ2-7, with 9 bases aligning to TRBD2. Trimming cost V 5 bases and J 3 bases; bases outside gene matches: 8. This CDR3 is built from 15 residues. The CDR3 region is CASSEAGGPNYEQYF. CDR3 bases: TGTGCCAGCAGTGAAGCGGGAGGCCCGAACTACGAGCAGTACTTC.

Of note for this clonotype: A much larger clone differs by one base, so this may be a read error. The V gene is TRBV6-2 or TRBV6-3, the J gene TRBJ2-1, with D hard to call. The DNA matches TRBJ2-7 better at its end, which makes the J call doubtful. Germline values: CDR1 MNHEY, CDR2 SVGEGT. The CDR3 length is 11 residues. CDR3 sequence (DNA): TGTGCCAGCACGATTTACAATGAGCAGTACTTC. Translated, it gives CASTIYNEQYF.

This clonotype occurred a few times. CDR3 bases: TGTGCCAGTAGTATTTTCGGGCAGGTAAAGCAGAATGAGCAGTTCTTC. As protein: CASSIFGQVKQNEQFF. The chain has TRBV19 and TRBJ2-1; D unclear. From germline, CDR1 is LNHDA and CDR2 SQIVND (reference sequence). The V and J ends lost 3 bases and 7 bases respectively, with 19 bases between them. There are 16 residues in the CDR3.

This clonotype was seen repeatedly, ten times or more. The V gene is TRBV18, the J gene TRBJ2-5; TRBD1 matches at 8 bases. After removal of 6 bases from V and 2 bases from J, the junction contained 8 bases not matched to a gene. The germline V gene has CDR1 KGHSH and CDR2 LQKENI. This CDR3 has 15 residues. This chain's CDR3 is CASSPRDRTQETQYF. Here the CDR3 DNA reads TGTGCCAGCTCTCCAAGGGACAGGACTCAAGAGACCCAGTACTTC. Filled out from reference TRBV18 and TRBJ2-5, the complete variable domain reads NAGVMQNPRHLVRRRGQEARLRCSPMKGHSHVYWYRQLPEEGLKFMVYLQKENIIDESGMPKERFSAEFPKEGPSILRIQQVVRGDSAAYFCASSPRDRTQETQYFGPGTRLLVL.

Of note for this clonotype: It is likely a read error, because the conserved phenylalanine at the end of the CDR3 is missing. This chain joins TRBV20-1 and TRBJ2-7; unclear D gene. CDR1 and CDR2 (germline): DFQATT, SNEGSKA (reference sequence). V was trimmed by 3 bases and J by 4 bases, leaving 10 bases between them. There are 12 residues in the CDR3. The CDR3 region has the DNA TGCAGTGCTAGTTCTGGCAAGTACGAGCAGTACCTC. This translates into CSASSGKYEQYL.

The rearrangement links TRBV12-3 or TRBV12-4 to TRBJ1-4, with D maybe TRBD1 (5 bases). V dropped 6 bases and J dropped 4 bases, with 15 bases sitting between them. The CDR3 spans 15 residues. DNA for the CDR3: TGTGCCAGCAGCCTAGGGACGCACCATAATGAAAAACTGTTTTTT. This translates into CASSLGTHHNEKLFF.

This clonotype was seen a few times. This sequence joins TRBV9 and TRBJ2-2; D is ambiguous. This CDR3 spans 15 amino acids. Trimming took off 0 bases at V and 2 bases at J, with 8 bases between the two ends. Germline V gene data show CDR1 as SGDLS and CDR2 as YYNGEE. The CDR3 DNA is TGTGCCAGCAGCGTAGGCCTCGACAACACCGGGGAGCTGTTTTTT. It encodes CASSVGLDNTGELFF.

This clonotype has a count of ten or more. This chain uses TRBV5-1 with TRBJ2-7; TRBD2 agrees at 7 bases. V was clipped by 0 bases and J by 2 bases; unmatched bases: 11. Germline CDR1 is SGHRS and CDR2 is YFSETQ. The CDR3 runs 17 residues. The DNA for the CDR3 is TGCGCCAGCAGCTTGGGGGGGGGGGACGGATCGACCTACGAGCAGTACTTC. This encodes CASSLGGGDGSTYEQYF.

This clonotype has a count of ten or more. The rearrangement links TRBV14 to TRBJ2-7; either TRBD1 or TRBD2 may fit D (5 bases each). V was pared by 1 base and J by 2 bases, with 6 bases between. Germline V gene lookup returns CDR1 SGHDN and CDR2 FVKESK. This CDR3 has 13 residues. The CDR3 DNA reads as TGTGCCAGCAGCCAAGGAGGGGCCTACGAGCAGTACTTC. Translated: CASSQGGAYEQYF.

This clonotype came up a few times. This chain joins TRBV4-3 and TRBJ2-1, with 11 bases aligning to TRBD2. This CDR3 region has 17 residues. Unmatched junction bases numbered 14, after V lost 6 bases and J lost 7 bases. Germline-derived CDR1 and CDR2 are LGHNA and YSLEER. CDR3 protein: CASSPYFLAGGRNEQFF. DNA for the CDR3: TGCGCCAGCAGTCCCTACTTCCTAGCGGGGGGAAGGAATGAGCAGTTCTTC.

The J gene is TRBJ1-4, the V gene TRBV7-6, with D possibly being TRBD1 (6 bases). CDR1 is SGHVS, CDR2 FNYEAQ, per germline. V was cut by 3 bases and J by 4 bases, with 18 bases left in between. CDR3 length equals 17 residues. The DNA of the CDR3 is TGTGCCAGCAGCTTGGAGGGGGAGGGGACTGGTAATGAAAAACTGTTTTTT. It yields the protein CASSLEGEGTGNEKLFF.

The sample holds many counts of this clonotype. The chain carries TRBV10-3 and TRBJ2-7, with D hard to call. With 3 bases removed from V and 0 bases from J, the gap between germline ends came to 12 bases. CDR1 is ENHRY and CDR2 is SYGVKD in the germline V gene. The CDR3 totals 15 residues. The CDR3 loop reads CAISDLRKSSYEQYF. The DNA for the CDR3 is TGTGCCATCAGTGATTTGCGGAAGAGCTCCTACGAGCAGTACTTC.

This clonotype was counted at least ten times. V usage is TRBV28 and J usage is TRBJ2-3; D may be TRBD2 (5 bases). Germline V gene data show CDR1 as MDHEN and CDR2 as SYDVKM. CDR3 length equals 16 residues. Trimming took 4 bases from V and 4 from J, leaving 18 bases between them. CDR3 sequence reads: CASSSLVGVQSDTQYF. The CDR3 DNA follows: TGTGCCAGCAGTTCTCTGGTGGGAGTCCAGTCAGATACGCAGTATTTT.